This T cell receptor beta chain was sequenced in a study of blood T cell repertoires in COVID-19. Individuals aged roughly 18 to 95 years were recruited from fewer than 30 US areas. Trimming removed 8 bases from V and 1 base from J, with 18 bases in between. Germline V gives CDR1 MRHNA, CDR2 SNTAGT. The CDR3 loop spans 16 amino acids. Original data processing: Nucleated cell counts were estimated from reference gene primer amplification. Produced via immunoSEQ multiplex PCR; TCRdb's table is partial and in-frame only. The V and J calls and the clone size are those of that table, but D and trimming were determined from the DNA. Of under 400,000 clones in the sample, roughly 85% were seen once.

The TCR was taken from a woman in her forties with acute COVID-19. The J gene is TRBJ1-5, the V gene TRBV6-4; tentative D call: TRBD1 (6 bases). Sequencing was done on a sample of PBMCs or T cells enriched from blood (not recorded which). The DNA for the CDR3 is TGTGCCAGCCTCAGGGGAGGGCCGAGCAGCAATCAGCCCCAGCATTTT. It encodes CASLRGGPSSNQPQHF.